This TCR beta chain appears in the sequencing data of a study of T cells after yellow fever vaccination. Study-level findings and limits: Clonotype sharing between CD4 and CD8 compartments was small. In FACS-sorted repertoires, abundant clonotypes from the bulk population could appear as contaminants. After the booster, nearly 98% of CD4 and 75% to 90% of CD8 primary-response clones were re-detected.

Worth noting for this clonotype: The antigen is unknown.

V lost 3 bases to trimming and J lost 0 bases, with 7 bases between them. The CDR3 length is 13 residues. Germline values: CDR1 SGHDT, CDR2 YYEEEE. Conversion of TCR transcripts into cDNA relied on 5'RACE template switching, which added a universal primer site and UMIs. A single record per CDR3 protein comes from TCRdb applying MiXCR to the 5' RACE reads. The sample lists about 330,000 distinct CDR3 sequences, 7% to 9% occurring once. The receptor's source is a man younger than 30 who received the YFV17D yellow fever vaccine. This specimen was PBMCs, taken more than 35 days after the first yellow fever vaccination. V gene TRBV5-6 combines with J gene TRBJ2-7, with D uncertain. CDR3 in amino acids: CASSSQHSYEQYV. Written as DNA, the CDR3 is TGTGCCAGCAGCTCCCAGCACTCCTACGAGCAGTACGTC.